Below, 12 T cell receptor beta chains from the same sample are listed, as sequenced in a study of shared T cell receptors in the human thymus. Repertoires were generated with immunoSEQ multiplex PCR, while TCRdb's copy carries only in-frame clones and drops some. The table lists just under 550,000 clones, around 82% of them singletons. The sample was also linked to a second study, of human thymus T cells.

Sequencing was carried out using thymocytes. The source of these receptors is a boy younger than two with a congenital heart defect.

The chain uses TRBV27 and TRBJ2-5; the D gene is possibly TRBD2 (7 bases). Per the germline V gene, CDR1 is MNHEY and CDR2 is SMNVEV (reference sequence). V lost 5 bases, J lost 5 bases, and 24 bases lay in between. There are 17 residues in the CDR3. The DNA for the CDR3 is TGTGCCAGCAGTCCCCACGGGGGGCGGGAGATAGGGGAGACCCAGTACTTC. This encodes CASSPHGGREIGETQYF.

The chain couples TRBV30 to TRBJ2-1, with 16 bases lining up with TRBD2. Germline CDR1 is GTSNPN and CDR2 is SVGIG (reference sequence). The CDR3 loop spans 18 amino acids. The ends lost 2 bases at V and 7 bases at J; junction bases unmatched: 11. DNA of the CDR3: TGTGCCTGGAGTTCAAAAGGGACTAGCGGGAGGGCTCGGAATGAGCAGTTCTTC. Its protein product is CAWSSKGTSGRARNEQFF.

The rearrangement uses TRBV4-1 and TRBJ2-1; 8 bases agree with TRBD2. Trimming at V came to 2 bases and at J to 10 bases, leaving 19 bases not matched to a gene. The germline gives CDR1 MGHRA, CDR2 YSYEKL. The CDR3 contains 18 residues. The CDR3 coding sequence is TGCGCCAGCAGCCAAAAACCCCTCGGGGGGGGAGGGGACATGGAGCAGTTCTTC. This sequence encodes CASSQKPLGGGGDMEQFF.

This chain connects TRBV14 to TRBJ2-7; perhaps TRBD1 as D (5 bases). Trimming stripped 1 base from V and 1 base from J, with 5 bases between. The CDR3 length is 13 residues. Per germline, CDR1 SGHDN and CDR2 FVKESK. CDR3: CASSQGQSYEQYF. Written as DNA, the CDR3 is TGTGCCAGCAGCCAAGGACAGTCCTACGAGCAGTACTTC.

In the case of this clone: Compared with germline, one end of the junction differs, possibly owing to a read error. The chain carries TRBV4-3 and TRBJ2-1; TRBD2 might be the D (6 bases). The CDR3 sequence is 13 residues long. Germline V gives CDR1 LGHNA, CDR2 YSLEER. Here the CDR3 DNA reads TGCGCCAGCAGCCATTCCATAGCCGGGACTGGTATCTTC. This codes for CASSHSIAGTGIF.

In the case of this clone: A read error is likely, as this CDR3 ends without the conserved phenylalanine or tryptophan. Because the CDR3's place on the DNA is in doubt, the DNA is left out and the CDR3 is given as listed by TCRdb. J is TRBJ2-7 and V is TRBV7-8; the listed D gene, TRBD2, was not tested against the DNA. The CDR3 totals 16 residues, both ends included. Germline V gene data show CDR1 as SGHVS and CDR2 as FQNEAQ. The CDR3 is CASSSNKRSTSFGEYL.

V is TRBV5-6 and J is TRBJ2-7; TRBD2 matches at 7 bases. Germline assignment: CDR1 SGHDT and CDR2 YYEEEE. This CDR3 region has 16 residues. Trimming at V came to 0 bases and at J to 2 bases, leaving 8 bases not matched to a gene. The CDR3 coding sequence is TGTGCCAGCAGCTTGGATCGGCTAGCGGACCCCTACGAGCAGTACTTC. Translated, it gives CASSLDRLADPYEQYF.

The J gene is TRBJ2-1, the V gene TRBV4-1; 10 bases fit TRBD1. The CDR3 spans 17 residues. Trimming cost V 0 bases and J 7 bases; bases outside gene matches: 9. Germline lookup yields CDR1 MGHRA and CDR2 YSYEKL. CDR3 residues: CASSQDLAGQGENEQFF. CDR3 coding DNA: TGCGCCAGCAGCCAAGACCTAGCTGGACAGGGGGAGAATGAGCAGTTCTTC.

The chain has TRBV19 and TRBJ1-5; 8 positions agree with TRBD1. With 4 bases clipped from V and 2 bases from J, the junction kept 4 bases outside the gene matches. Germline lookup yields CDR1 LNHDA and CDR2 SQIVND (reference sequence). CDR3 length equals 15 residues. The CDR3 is CASSRATGGNQPQHF. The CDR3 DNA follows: TGTGCCAGTAGTAGGGCGACAGGGGGCAATCAGCCCCAGCATTTT.

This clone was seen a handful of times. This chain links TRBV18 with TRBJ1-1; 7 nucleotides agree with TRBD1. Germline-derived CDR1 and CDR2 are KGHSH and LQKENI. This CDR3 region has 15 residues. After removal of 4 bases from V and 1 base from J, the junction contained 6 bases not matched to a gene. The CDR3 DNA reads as TGTGCCAGCTCACTCGTACAGGGGAGGAACACTGAAGCTTTCTTT. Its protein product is CASSLVQGRNTEAFF.

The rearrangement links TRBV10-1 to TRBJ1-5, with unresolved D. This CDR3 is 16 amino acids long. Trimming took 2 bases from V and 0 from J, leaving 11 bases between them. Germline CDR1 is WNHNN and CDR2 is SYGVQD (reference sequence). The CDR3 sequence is CASSEREVYSNQPQHF. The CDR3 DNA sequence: TGCGCCAGCAGTGAGAGAGAAGTTTATAGCAATCAGCCCCAGCATTTT.

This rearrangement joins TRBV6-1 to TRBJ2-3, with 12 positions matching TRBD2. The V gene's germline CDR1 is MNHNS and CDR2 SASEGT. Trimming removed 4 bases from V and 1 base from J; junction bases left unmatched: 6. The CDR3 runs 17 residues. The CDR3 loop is CASSVTSGSGGTDTQYF. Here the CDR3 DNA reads TGTGCCAGCAGTGTGACTAGCGGGAGCGGCGGCACAGATACGCAGTATTTT.